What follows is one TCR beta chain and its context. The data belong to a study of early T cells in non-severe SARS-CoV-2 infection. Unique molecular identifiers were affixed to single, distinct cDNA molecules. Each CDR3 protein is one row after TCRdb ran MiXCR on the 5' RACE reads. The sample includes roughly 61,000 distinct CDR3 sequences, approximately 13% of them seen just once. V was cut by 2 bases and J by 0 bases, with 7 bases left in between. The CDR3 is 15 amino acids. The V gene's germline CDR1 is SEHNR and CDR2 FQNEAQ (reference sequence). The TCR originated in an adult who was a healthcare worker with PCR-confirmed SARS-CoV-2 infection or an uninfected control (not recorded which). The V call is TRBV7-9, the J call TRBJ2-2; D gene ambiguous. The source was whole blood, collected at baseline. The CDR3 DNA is TGTGCCAGCAGCTTATTGTTTTCGAACACCGGGGAGCTGTTTTTT. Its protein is CASSLLFSNTGELFF. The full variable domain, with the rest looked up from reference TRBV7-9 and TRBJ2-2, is DTGVSQNPRHKITKRGQNVTFRCDPISEHNRLYWYRQTLGQGPEFLTYFQNEAQLEKSRLLSDRFSAERPKGSFSTLEIQRTEQGDSAMYLCASSLLFSNTGELFFGEGSRLTVL.